The 23 T cell receptor beta chains presented below share a single source sample, sequenced in a study of shared clonotypes between healthy human individuals. Assay: immunoSEQ multiplex PCR; the TCRdb copy retains only in-frame clones and omits some. The sample holds about 1.4 million clones, roughly 96% seen once. Sequences were obtained from naive CD4+ T cells sorted from blood. Noted subset: CD45RA+ positively selected. All receptors come from a man aged 25-45 years in good health.

Concerning this clone itself: At one of its ends the junction is not consistent with the germline gene, which may arise from a read error. The chain is built from TRBV20-1 and TRBJ2-7; tentatively, D is TRBD1 (6 bases). CDR1 is DFQATT, CDR2 SNEGSKA, per germline (reference sequence). The CDR3 runs to 11 residues. As DNA, the CDR3 is TGCAGTGTCTCCCTTTGGGGGCCCCCCGACTTC. Translated, it gives CSVSLWGPPDF.

V gene TRBV25-1 combines with J gene TRBJ2-7, with D maybe TRBD1 (6 bases). This CDR3 is built from 15 residues. From germline, CDR1 is MGHDK and CDR2 SYGVNS. With 7 bases removed from V and 2 bases from J, the gap between germline ends came to 18 bases. The CDR3 loop is CASMSAGALTYEQYF. The CDR3 DNA sequence: TGTGCCAGCATGAGTGCAGGGGCCCTGACCTACGAGCAGTACTTC.

V gene TRBV10-3 combines with J gene TRBJ2-5, with D uncertain. The CDR3 totals 14 residues. Trimming cost V 0 bases and J 4 bases, with 9 bases left between them. CDR1 and CDR2 from the germline V gene are ENHRY and SYGVKD. CDR3 loop: CAISESMGGETQYF. CDR3 DNA: TGTGCCATCAGTGAGTCGATGGGCGGAGAGACCCAGTACTTC.

Here the CDR3 DNA reads TGTGCCAGCTCACCAGTCGGGAGGAATGAAAAACTGTTTTTT. It translates to CASSPVGRNEKLFF. The V call is TRBV18, the J call TRBJ1-4; D gene uncertain. Germline V gene sequence: CDR1 KGHSH, CDR2 LQKENI. Trimming took 2 bases from V and 5 from J, leaving 9 bases between them. The length of the CDR3 is 14 residues.

Comments on this clone: The same CDR3 can be traced to other DNA sequences in this sample. This chain links TRBV10-2 with TRBJ1-5, with 7 bases that match TRBD1. Trimming took 2 bases from V and 0 from J; bases not matched to a gene: 1. Germline values: CDR1 WSHSY, CDR2 SAAADI. The CDR3 length is 15 residues. DNA for the CDR3: TGCGCCAGCAGTGAGGCAGGGGGTAGCAATCAGCCCCAGCATTTT. Its translation: CASSEAGGSNQPQHF.

J is TRBJ1-2 and V is TRBV29-1, with D possibly TRBD1 on 5 matching bases. The CDR3 has 13 amino acids. Trimming left V 4 bases short and J 3 bases short, with 12 bases between. Per the germline V gene, CDR1 is SQVTM and CDR2 is ANQGSEA. This CDR3 reads CSVARGGDYGYTF. DNA of the CDR3: TGCAGCGTTGCGCGGGGAGGGGACTATGGCTACACCTTC.

The table lists this clone with a few counts. V and J are TRBV28 and TRBJ2-7; 7 bases line up with TRBD2. The CDR3 covers 14 residues. Germline CDR1 reads MDHEN; CDR2 reads SYDVKM. V was pared by 6 bases and J by 4 bases, with 9 bases of the junction left unmatched. Here the CDR3 reads CASRPGTMNYEQYF. The CDR3 DNA is TGTGCCAGCAGGCCCGGGACTATGAATTACGAGCAGTACTTC.

The chain couples TRBV7-9 to TRBJ1-1; a weak D match, TRBD1 (5 bases). V lost 1 base to trimming and J lost 0 bases, with 9 bases between them. The germline gives CDR1 SEHNR, CDR2 FQNEAQ (reference sequence). The CDR3 sequence is 15 residues long. The CDR3 DNA follows: TGTGCCAGCAGCTTAGACGGCAGGGTGAACACTGAAGCTTTCTTT. Its translation is CASSLDGRVNTEAFF.

As to this clone: This CDR3 is also generated by other DNA sequences in the sample. The chain couples TRBV18 to TRBJ2-7; 11 bases agree with TRBD2. The CDR3 spans 14 residues. After removal of 6 bases from V and 3 bases from J, the junction contained 4 bases not matched to a gene. Germline-derived CDR1 and CDR2 are KGHSH and LQKENI. CDR3 nucleotides: TGTGCCAGCTCCCCCGGGACTAGCGGCTACGAGCAGTACTTC. Amino acids: CASSPGTSGYEQYF.

This rearrangement joins TRBV28 to TRBJ2-1; D may be TRBD2 (5 bases). There are 16 residues in the CDR3. Per germline, CDR1 MDHEN and CDR2 SYDVKM. The V end was cut by 0 bases, the J end by 8 bases, with 17 bases between. CDR3 residues: CASSLWRAEPLHEQFF. In DNA, the CDR3 is TGTGCCAGCAGTTTATGGAGGGCGGAACCCTTGCATGAGCAGTTCTTC.

V usage is TRBV5-1 and J usage is TRBJ2-7; 7 bases fit TRBD2. Germline trimming cut 4 bases from V and 2 bases from J; bases unmatched to any gene: 6. Germline V gives CDR1 SGHRS, CDR2 YFSETQ. There are 14 residues in the CDR3. The CDR3 coding sequence is TGCGCCAGCAGCACCGGGACTACCCCCTACGAGCAGTACTTC. Translation gives CASSTGTTPYEQYF.

The V call is TRBV5-6, the J call TRBJ2-7; D gene uncertain. The germline V gene has CDR1 SGHDT and CDR2 YYEEEE. V lost 0 bases, J lost 1 base, and 14 bases lay in between. This CDR3 is built from 16 residues. CDR3 residues: CASSLDPTADSYEQYF. The CDR3 nucleotides are TGTGCCAGCAGCTTGGACCCAACCGCCGATTCCTACGAGCAGTACTTC.

The chain employs TRBV25-1 and TRBJ2-1; 10 bases are shared with TRBD2. This CDR3 comprises 15 residues. V gave up 2 bases and J gave up 4 bases; unmatched junction bases: 2. From germline, CDR1 is MGHDK and CDR2 SYGVNS. The CDR3 DNA reads TGTGCCAGCAGTGAAAGCGGGGGGGATTACAATGAGCAGTTCTTC. It translates to CASSESGGDYNEQFF.

This sequence joins TRBV18 and TRBJ1-5; TRBD1 might be the D (6 bases). V lost 2 bases, J lost 0 bases, and 11 bases lay in between. The CDR3 totals 16 residues. Germline V CDR1 and CDR2: KGHSH, LQKENI. The CDR3 nucleotides read TGTGCCAGCTCACCAATGACAGGCAATAGCAATCAGCCCCAGCATTTT. Translating it yields CASSPMTGNSNQPQHF.

V and J are TRBV4-1 and TRBJ2-3; unclear D gene. In germline, CDR1 is MGHRA, CDR2 YSYEKL. Trimming removed 4 bases from V and 0 bases from J, with 14 bases in between. The CDR3 covers 16 residues. CDR3 amino acids: CASSPPLRVSTDTQYF. In nucleotides, the CDR3 is TGCGCCAGCAGCCCCCCTCTTAGGGTCAGCACAGATACGCAGTATTTT.

The CDR3 spells CASKPGLADRDTQYF. In nucleotides, the CDR3 is TGTGCCAGCAAGCCGGGACTAGCGGACAGAGATACGCAGTATTTT. The chain carries TRBV6-1 and TRBJ2-3; 11 nucleotides align to TRBD2. From germline, CDR1 is MNHNS and CDR2 SASEGT. J was trimmed by 5 bases and V by 7 bases; bases with no gene match: 8. The CDR3 totals 15 residues.

The V gene is TRBV13, the J gene TRBJ1-1; D remains unclear. From germline, CDR1 is PRHDT and CDR2 FYEKMQ (reference sequence). There are 15 residues in the CDR3. V was shortened by 4 bases and J by 6 bases, with 18 bases between the two germline ends. CDR3 nucleotides: TGTGCCAGCAGCTCCCCTTTCCTAGGAGGTCCTGAAGCTTTCTTT. Translating it yields CASSSPFLGGPEAFF.

This sequence joins TRBV7-9 and TRBJ2-2; 9 positions agree with TRBD2. This CDR3 comprises 16 residues. The germline V gene has CDR1 SEHNR and CDR2 FQNEAQ (reference sequence). The V gene end was trimmed by 3 bases and the J gene end by 2 bases; junction bases not matched to a gene: 4. This CDR3 is CASSFEGLANTGELFF. CDR3 sequence (DNA): TGTGCCAGCAGCTTTGAGGGACTAGCTAACACCGGGGAGCTGTTTTTT.

The rearrangement uses TRBV5-1 and TRBJ1-2; 7 bases map to TRBD1. The CDR3 contains 16 residues. The V gene end was trimmed by 1 base and the J gene end by 7 bases; junction bases not matched to a gene: 13. From germline, CDR1 is SGHRS and CDR2 YFSETQ. The chain's CDR3 is CASSLRVSGTESGYTF. The CDR3 nucleotides read TGCGCCAGCAGCTTGAGAGTATCCGGGACAGAGTCTGGCTACACCTTC.

The chain combines TRBV28 with TRBJ2-2; 10 bases are a match to TRBD1. V lost 6 bases, J lost 8 bases, and 6 bases stayed unmatched. This CDR3 is 14 amino acids long. Per germline, CDR1 MDHEN and CDR2 SYDVKM. As DNA, the CDR3 is TGTGCCAGCAGGCACCGACAGGGGGCAGGGGAGCTGTTTTTT. Amino acid sequence: CASRHRQGAGELFF. The full variable domain, with the rest looked up from reference TRBV28 and TRBJ2-2, is DVKVTQSSRYLVKRTGEKVFLECVQDMDHENMFWYRQDPGLGLRLIYFSYDVKMKEKGDIPEGYSVSREKKERFSLILESASTNQTSMYLCASRHRQGAGELFFGEGSRLTVL.

A single count supports this clone. This chain links TRBV7-8 with TRBJ1-2, with no clear D. The V end lost 2 bases, the J end lost 6 bases, and 16 bases lay between the germline ends. CDR3 size: 15 residues. From germline, CDR1 is SGHVS and CDR2 FQNEAQ. This CDR3 is CASSLFAASKDGYTF. DNA for the CDR3: TGTGCCAGCAGCTTATTTGCAGCCTCCAAGGATGGCTACACCTTC.

This chain connects TRBV5-1 to TRBJ2-5; D is uncertain. V was shortened by 4 bases and J by 8 bases, with 9 bases between the two germline ends. Per germline, CDR1 SGHRS and CDR2 YFSETQ. The CDR3 length is 11 residues. The CDR3 reads CASSHAETQYF. CDR3 nucleotides: TGCGCCAGCAGCCACGCAGAAACCCAGTACTTC.

The V gene is TRBV2, the J gene TRBJ2-1; weak D call: TRBD2 (5 bases). CDR3 size: 13 residues. CDR1 is SNHLY, CDR2 FYNNEI, per germline. V gave up 8 bases and J gave up 6 bases, with 14 bases separating them. The CDR3 sequence is CASRRGRSNEQFF. The CDR3 bases are TGTGCCAGCCGCCGAGGGCGCAGCAATGAGCAGTTCTTC.